The 26 T cell receptor beta chains in this list originate from one sample, sequenced in a study of CD8+CD57+ T cells in acquired aplastic anemia (dated by TCRdb to 2017 to 2018). The sequencing machine was an Illumina HiSeq 2000. Genomic DNA was used as template for profiling of TCR beta VDJ combinations and CDR3 sequences. TCRdb applied fastp at Q25 and MiXCR to the public reads, then kept only in-frame beta chains. Identical CDR3 proteins give one entry, which carries the most common genes and DNA. This sample lists approximately 170,000 distinct CDR3 sequences; roughly half were detected once. The biggest ten clones account for more than 15% of the sample. The sequenced material came from sorted CD4+, CD8+, or CD8+CD57+ T cells (not recorded which) from PBMCs. These receptors were collected from a human donor in good health, serving as a control.

This chain connects TRBV2 to TRBJ1-6; no definite D call. Germline CDR1 is SNHLY and CDR2 is FYNNEI. Deletions cut 8 bases from V and 5 bases from J, with 16 bases between. The CDR3 runs 15 residues. CDR3 nucleotide sequence: TGTGCCAGCGGGTTCCACGGTCCAGATAATTCACCCCTCCACTTT. It is translated as CASGFHGPDNSPLHF.

V usage is TRBV27 and J usage is TRBJ2-5; D may correspond to TRBD1 or TRBD2 (5 bases each). In germline, CDR1 is MNHEY, CDR2 SMNVEV (reference sequence). V lost 3 bases, J lost 5 bases, and 19 bases lay in between. The CDR3 runs 16 residues. The CDR3 DNA reads TGTGCCAGCAGTTTCTCAAGAGGGGCCTATGGGGAGACCCAGTACTTC. It specifies CASSFSRGAYGETQYF.

This clonotype was detected ten times or more. CDR3 in amino acids: CSATPRQGLYEQYF. In DNA form, the CDR3 reads TGCAGTGCTACCCCCCGACAGGGGCTGTACGAGCAGTACTTC. The chain employs TRBV20-1 and TRBJ2-7, with 8 bases fitting TRBD1. The J segment lost 4 bases and the V segment lost 4 bases, leaving 9 bases of the junction unmatched. The CDR3 covers 14 residues. Germline values: CDR1 DFQATT, CDR2 SNEGSKA (reference sequence).

The genes are TRBV29-1 and TRBJ1-2, with D possibly being TRBD1 (5 bases). Per the germline V gene, CDR1 is SQVTM and CDR2 is ANQGSEA. The CDR3 totals 13 residues. V was cut by 7 bases and J by 0 bases, with 12 bases left in between. CDR3 amino acids: CSGRGSTNYGYTF. DNA of the CDR3: TGCAGCGGACGGGGCAGCACTAACTATGGCTACACCTTC.

Notes on this clonotype: A much larger clone lies one base from this, so it may be a read error. The chain recombines TRBV6-2 or TRBV6-3 with TRBJ2-5; D uncertain. The germline gives CDR1 MNHEY, CDR2 SVGEGT. This CDR3 contains 15 residues. CDR3 loop: CANSQPQIARQTQYF. CDR3 DNA sequence: TGTGCCAACAGTCAACCACAAATAGCTAGGCAGACCCAGTACTTC.

This clonotype was seen at least ten times. The chain uses TRBV9 and TRBJ1-6, with D possibly TRBD1 on 5 matching bases. In germline, CDR1 is SGDLS, CDR2 YYNGEE. The CDR3 totals 14 residues. V was cut by 3 bases and J by 7 bases, with 11 bases left in between. CDR3 nucleotides: TGTGCCAGCAGCGAGGGACCGCAAAATTCACCCCTCCACTTT. As protein: CASSEGPQNSPLHF.

This clonotype has only one observation. A clone one base away is much larger, so this may be a read error. This chain uses TRBV3-1 with TRBJ1-1, with D possibly matching TRBD1 (6 bases). The germline CDR1 and CDR2 sequences are LGHDT and YNNKEL (reference sequence). The CDR3 sequence is 12 residues long. The CDR3 sequence is CASVGGNTETFF. CDR3 coding DNA: TGTGCCAGCGTAGGGGGGAACACTGAAACTTTCTTT.

Regarding this clonotype: The junction departs from germline at one end; a sequencing error may be responsible. The V call is TRBV12-3 or TRBV12-4, the J call TRBJ2-5; D gene uncertain. The CDR3 is 14 residues long. CDR3 in DNA: TGTGCCAGCAGTCCCGCGATAGGGAAAGAGACCCAGCACTTC. Protein product: CASSPAIGKETQHF.

About this clonotype: It may be a read error: a sequence one base away is much more abundant. The chain employs TRBV30 and TRBJ1-5; D is ambiguous. The germline CDR1 and CDR2 sequences are GTSNPN and SVGIG (reference sequence). CDR3 length: 13 amino acids. The CDR3 here is CAWSTTDNQPRHF. DNA for the CDR3: TGTGCCTGGTCAACAACCGACAATCAGCCCCGGCATTTT.

This clonotype came up many times. A read error may produce the germline difference seen at one junction end. CDR3 DNA sequence: TGTGCTAGCAGCCTAAAAGGGCTGTCGCACGGAGAGACCCAGTACTTC. As protein: CASSLKGLSHGETQYF. The chain recombines TRBV7-7 with TRBJ2-5; unclear D gene. This CDR3 has 16 amino acids. Germline assignment: CDR1 SSHAT and CDR2 FNYEAQ (reference sequence).

The chain employs TRBV12-3 or TRBV12-4 and TRBJ1-1; possible D gene TRBD1, 5 bases. This CDR3 comprises 13 residues. Between the trimmed V and J ends, which lost 7 bases and 6 bases, there was a span of 15 bases. In nucleotides, the CDR3 is TGTGCCAGCACCTCCGCCAGGGCCCCTGAAGCTTTCTTT. It specifies CASTSARAPEAFF.

This clonotype has a count of ten or more. V and J are TRBV5-1 and TRBJ2-1; 13 positions agree with TRBD2. This CDR3 contains 17 residues. Germline V CDR1 and CDR2: SGHRS, YFSETQ. V was clipped by 1 base and J by 4 bases; unmatched bases: 5. The CDR3 sequence: CASSLLSTSGGYNEQFF. The DNA for the CDR3 is TGCGCCAGCAGCTTGCTATCGACTAGCGGGGGGTACAATGAGCAGTTCTTC. The full variable domain, its missing parts supplied by reference TRBV5-1 and TRBJ2-1, is KAGVTQTPRYLIKTRGQQVTLSCSPISGHRSVSWYQQTPGQGLQFLFEYFSETQRNKGNFPGRFSGRQFSNSRSEMNVSTLELGDSALYLCASSLLSTSGGYNEQFFGPGTRLTVL.

V gene TRBV29-1 combines with J gene TRBJ2-7; 11 bases align to TRBD1. J was trimmed by 5 bases and V by 7 bases; bases with no gene match: 7. Germline CDR1 is SQVTM and CDR2 is ANQGSEA. CDR3 size: 13 residues. The CDR3 nucleotides are TGCAGCGCCCGGGACAGGGGGAACAACGAGCAGTACTTC. The encoded protein is CSARDRGNNEQYF.

For the CDR3, the DNA is TGTGCCAGCAGCTCGGGACTAGCGGGAGTGCTCGGGGAGCTGTTTTTT. Protein sequence: CASSSGLAGVLGELFF. The chain uses TRBV7-2 and TRBJ2-2, with 14 bases lining up with TRBD2. V shed 4 bases, J shed 7 bases, and the junction held 5 bases outside the gene matches. Germline assignment: CDR1 SGHTA and CDR2 FQGNSA. The CDR3 runs to 16 residues.

This rearrangement joins TRBV15 to TRBJ1-2; tentative D call: TRBD1 (6 bases). CDR1 and CDR2 from the germline V gene are LNHNV and YYDKDF (reference sequence). The CDR3 runs 15 residues. The V end lost 0 bases, the J end lost 8 bases, and 16 bases lay between the germline ends. This chain's CDR3 is CATSRDYGGAGGYTF. The DNA for the CDR3 is TGTGCCACCAGCAGAGATTACGGGGGGGCCGGGGGCTACACCTTC.

Many counts were recorded for this clonotype. A read error may account for a junction end that differs from germline. The rearrangement links TRBV4-3 to TRBJ2-5; weak D call: TRBD2 (7 bases). CDR1 and CDR2 from the germline V gene are LGHNA and YSLEER. This CDR3 region has 17 residues. The CDR3: CASSQEGGRLGEETQYF. DNA for the CDR3: TGTGCCAGCAGCCAAGAGGGGGGGCGATTGGGTGAAGAGACCCAGTACTTC.

DNA of the CDR3: TGTGCCAGCAGCTTACATCCGGGACAGGGTTCCTACGAGCAGTACTTC. Translated: CASSLHPGQGSYEQYF. The chain recombines TRBV7-9 with TRBJ2-7; 9 positions agree with TRBD1. The CDR3 covers 16 residues. Germline lookup yields CDR1 SEHNR and CDR2 FQNEAQ (reference sequence). V lost 2 bases, J lost 1 base, and 6 bases stayed unmatched. Complete variable domain (other parts from reference TRBV7-9 and TRBJ2-7): DTGVSQNPRHKITKRGQNVTFRCDPISEHNRLYWYRQTLGQGPEFLTYFQNEAQLEKSRLLSDRFSAERPKGSFSTLEIQRTEQGDSAMYLCASSLHPGQGSYEQYFGPGTRLTVT.

This clonotype was counted ten times or more. The V and J genes are TRBV5-1 and TRBJ1-1, with 7 bases fitting TRBD1. Germline CDR1 SGHRS, CDR2 YFSETQ. The trim removed 0 bases at V and 6 bases at J, leaving 11 bases unmatched. The CDR3 is 16 residues long. CDR3 sequence (DNA): TGCGCCAGCAGCTTGGGGACAGGTGGTGGAGAGGCTGAAGCTTTCTTT. It is translated as CASSLGTGGGEAEAFF.

This clonotype was detected ten times or more. The chain combines TRBV9 with TRBJ1-3; D is unclear. Germline V gives CDR1 SGDLS, CDR2 YYNGEE. V was cut by 0 bases and J by 9 bases, with 19 bases left in between. This CDR3 is 16 amino acids long. Written as DNA, the CDR3 is TGTGCCAGCAGCGTAGGACCTCAAGGTGGGGTGGGCACCATATATTTT. This codes for CASSVGPQGGVGTIYF. Based on the CDR3 plus reference TRBV9 and TRBJ1-3, the full variable domain is DSGVTQTPKHLITATGQRVTLRCSPRSGDLSVYWYQQSLDQGLQFLIQYYNGEERAKGNILERFSAQQFPDLHSELNLSSLELGDSALYFCASSVGPQGGVGTIYFGEGSWLTVV.

The chain carries TRBV15 and TRBJ2-7; TRBD1 or TRBD2 may be the D gene (5 bases each). CDR3 length equals 14 residues. CDR1 and CDR2 (germline): LNHNV, YYDKDF (reference sequence). V was clipped by 2 bases and J by 3 bases, with 11 bases between them. This chain's CDR3 is CATSRQGTSYEQYF. The CDR3 DNA follows: TGTGCCACCAGCAGACAAGGGACGAGCTACGAGCAGTACTTC.

The CDR3 loop reads CSASGQNNSPLHF. The CDR3 DNA reads TGCAGTGCCTCGGGACAGAATAATTCACCCCTCCACTTT. This chain connects TRBV20-1 to TRBJ1-6; 7 bases are shared with TRBD1. Looked up from germline, CDR1 is DFQATT and CDR2 is SNEGSKA (reference sequence). After removal of 6 bases from V and 5 bases from J, the junction contained 4 bases not matched to a gene. The CDR3 is made up of 13 amino acids.

The CDR3 coding sequence is TGCAGCGTTGAGGGGCAGGGGAGTCGGGGCTACACCTTC. Amino acid sequence: CSVEGQGSRGYTF. The chain employs TRBV29-1 and TRBJ1-2; D possibly corresponds to TRBD1 (6 bases). CDR1 and CDR2 from the germline V gene are SQVTM and ANQGSEA. V shed 3 bases and J shed 8 bases, with 16 bases lying between them. This CDR3 is built from 13 residues. The full variable domain, rest sourced from reference TRBV29-1 and TRBJ1-2, is SAVISQKPSRDICQRGTSLTIQCQVDSQVTMMFWYRQQPGQSLTLIATANQGSEATYESGFVIDKFPISRPNLTFSTLTVSNMSPEDSSIYLCSVEGQGSRGYTFGSGTRLTVV.

The J gene is TRBJ1-1, the V gene TRBV6-1, with 7 bases matching TRBD1. The CDR3 has 13 amino acids. Germline values: CDR1 MNHNS, CDR2 SASEGT. The V gene end was trimmed by 2 bases and the J gene end by 8 bases; junction bases not matched to a gene: 5. CDR3 coding DNA: TGTGCCAGCAGTGAAAGAGACAGGGCCGAAGCTTTCTTT. Translated, it gives CASSERDRAEAFF.

The rearrangement links TRBV20-1 to TRBJ2-3; TRBD2 matches at 9 bases. The CDR3 loop spans 14 amino acids. The germline V gene has CDR1 DFQATT and CDR2 SNEGSKA (reference sequence). CDR3 residues: CSPHPAGGLDTQYF. The CDR3 DNA reads as TGCAGCCCACACCCAGCGGGGGGCCTGGATACGCAGTATTTT.

In this sample, this clonotype turned up many times. The V call is TRBV7-2, the J call TRBJ2-2; no reliable D call. Trimming removed 2 bases from V and 6 bases from J, with 13 bases in between. There are 15 residues in the CDR3. From germline, CDR1 is SGHTA and CDR2 FQGNSA. CDR3 sequence reads: CASSLPTLRAGELFF. The CDR3 region has the DNA TGTGCCAGCAGCTTACCCACACTACGTGCCGGGGAGCTGTTTTTT.

This clonotype occurred many times. The chain carries TRBV24-1 and TRBJ2-7; TRBD2 is a possible D gene (5 bases). From germline, CDR1 is KGHDR and CDR2 SFDVKD. The CDR3 spans 13 residues. The V and J ends lost 3 bases and 4 bases respectively, with 9 bases between them. The CDR3 sequence is CATSDSRTYEQYF. The CDR3 nucleotides read TGTGCCACCAGTGATAGCAGGACTTACGAGCAGTACTTC.